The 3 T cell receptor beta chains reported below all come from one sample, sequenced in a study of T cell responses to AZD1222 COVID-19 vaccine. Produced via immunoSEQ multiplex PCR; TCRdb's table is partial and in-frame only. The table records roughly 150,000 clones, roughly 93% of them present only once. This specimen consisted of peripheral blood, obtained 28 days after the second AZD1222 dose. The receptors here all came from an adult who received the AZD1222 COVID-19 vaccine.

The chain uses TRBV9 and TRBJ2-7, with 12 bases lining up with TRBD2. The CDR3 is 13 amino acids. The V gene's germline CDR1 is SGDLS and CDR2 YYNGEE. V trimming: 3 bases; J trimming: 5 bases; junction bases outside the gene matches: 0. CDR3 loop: CASSGTSGNEQYF. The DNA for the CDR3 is TGTGCCAGCAGCGGGACTAGCGGGAACGAGCAGTACTTC.

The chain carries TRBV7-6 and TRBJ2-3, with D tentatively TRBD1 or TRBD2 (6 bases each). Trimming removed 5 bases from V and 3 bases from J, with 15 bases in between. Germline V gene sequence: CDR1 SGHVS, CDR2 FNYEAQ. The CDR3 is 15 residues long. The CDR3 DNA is TGTGCCAGCAGCCTCGGGGGCGACAGAACAGATACGCAGTATTTT. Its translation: CASSLGGDRTDTQYF.

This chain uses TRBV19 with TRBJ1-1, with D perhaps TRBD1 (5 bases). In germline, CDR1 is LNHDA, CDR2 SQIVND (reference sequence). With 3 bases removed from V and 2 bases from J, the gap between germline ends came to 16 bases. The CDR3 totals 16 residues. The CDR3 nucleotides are TGTGCCAGTAGTATTAACGGTGTAGGGGTAAACACTGAAGCTTTCTTT. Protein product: CASSINGVGVNTEAFF.